This is a list of T cell receptor beta chains from one sample in a study of blood T cells in healthy people across ages. From the 5' RACE reads, TCRdb called clonotypes with MiXCR, one entry per CDR3 protein. The sample lists approximately 1,000,000 distinct CDR3 sequences, more than 35% occurring once. Input material: blood. These TCRs come from a woman aged 55-69 years in good health. CDR3s include the opening cysteine and the closing phenylalanine or tryptophan. The order of the fields is D gene, V gene, clone size, J gene, CDR3 DNA, CDR3 protein. The D gene is left open where the match is weak. Clone size is stated in some rows and not others, as once, few, many or a class when expanded.

d_call: NA; v_call: TRBV2; clone_size: NA; j_call: TRBJ2-3; cdr3_nt: TGTGCCAGCATTCGGTCGATGATCACAGATACGCAGTATTTT; cdr3_aa: CASIRSMITDTQYF
d_call: TRBD2; v_call: TRBV11-2; clone_size: NA; j_call: TRBJ2-1; cdr3_nt: TGTGCCAGCAGCTTAGTTCCCACTAGCGTCCACAATGAGCAGTTCTTC; cdr3_aa: CASSLVPTSVHNEQFF
d_call: NA; v_call: TRBV7-6; clone_size: many; j_call: TRBJ2-3; cdr3_nt: TGTGCCAGCAGCCCTCGTGGGGGTGGCACAGATACGCAGTATTTT; cdr3_aa: CASSPRGGGTDTQYF
d_call: NA; v_call: TRBV7-9; clone_size: NA; j_call: TRBJ1-2; cdr3_nt: TGTGCCAGCAGCCCCACCCTTCTGGGCAGGTCTAACTATGGCTACACCTTC; cdr3_aa: CASSPTLLGRSNYGYTF
d_call: TRBD1; v_call: TRBV20-1; clone_size: few; j_call: TRBJ2-7; cdr3_nt: TGCAGTGCTAGCTCGGACAGGGTCCTAGAGTACGAGCAGTACTTC; cdr3_aa: CSASSDRVLEYEQYF
d_call: TRBD2; v_call: TRBV7-6; clone_size: many; j_call: TRBJ2-5; cdr3_nt: TGTGCCAGCAGCTTACCGGGGACTAGCGGGAGGACAGGAAAAGAGACCCAGTACTTC; cdr3_aa: CASSLPGTSGRTGKETQYF
d_call: NA; v_call: TRBV6-2/TRBV6-3; clone_size: NA; j_call: TRBJ2-5; cdr3_nt: TGTGCCAGCTTCAGGGGGGAAGGGACGGGGAATGAGCAGTACTTC; cdr3_aa: CASFRGEGTGNEQYF
d_call: NA; v_call: TRBV7-9; clone_size: few; j_call: TRBJ2-7; cdr3_nt: TGTGCCAACGGACCCTTGGGGATCTACGAGCAGTACTTC; cdr3_aa: CANGPLGIYEQYF
d_call: NA; v_call: TRBV15; clone_size: NA; j_call: TRBJ2-1; cdr3_nt: TGTGCCACCAGCAGAGATTTCAGGAATGAGCAGTTCTTC; cdr3_aa: CATSRDFRNEQFF
d_call: TRBD2; v_call: TRBV2; clone_size: NA; j_call: TRBJ2-1; cdr3_nt: TGTGCCAGCAGTGAAGAATCTAGCGGGAGTGGGTTCTTC; cdr3_aa: CASSEESSGSGFF
d_call: TRBD1; v_call: TRBV7-9; clone_size: few; j_call: TRBJ2-7; cdr3_nt: TGTGCCAGTTCGGGACAGCGTGGGTACGAGCAGTACTTC; cdr3_aa: CASSGQRGYEQYF
d_call: TRBD2; v_call: TRBV12-3/TRBV12-4; clone_size: NA; j_call: TRBJ2-3; cdr3_nt: TGTGCCAGCAGTTTGGCGTCTAGCGGGAGTTCGCAGTATTTT; cdr3_aa: CASSLASSGSSQYF
d_call: NA; v_call: TRBV15; clone_size: NA; j_call: TRBJ1-5; cdr3_nt: TGTGCCACCAGCAGCGTACAGGGAATTGGCAATCAGCCCCAGCATTTT; cdr3_aa: CATSSVQGIGNQPQHF
d_call: NA; v_call: TRBV6-5; clone_size: NA; j_call: TRBJ2-3; cdr3_nt: TGTGCCAGCAGTTACGGCCGGGCGGAAACAGATACGCAGTATTTT; cdr3_aa: CASSYGRAETDTQYF
d_call: NA; v_call: TRBV10-3; clone_size: few; j_call: TRBJ2-1; cdr3_nt: TGTGCCATCAGTGATCGGCAGATATACAATGAGCAGTTCTTC; cdr3_aa: CAISDRQIYNEQFF
d_call: NA; v_call: TRBV11-2; clone_size: NA; j_call: TRBJ2-1; cdr3_nt: TGTGCCAGCAGCGGGAGTTCCCGCGTAAACTACAATGAGCAGTTCTTC; cdr3_aa: CASSGSSRVNYNEQFF
d_call: TRBD2; v_call: TRBV20-1; clone_size: NA; j_call: TRBJ2-1; cdr3_nt: TGCAGTAGCGGGAGGGGTCCCTTCAATGAGCAGTTCTTC; cdr3_aa: CSSGRGPFNEQFF
d_call: NA; v_call: TRBV20-1; clone_size: NA; j_call: TRBJ2-1; cdr3_nt: TGCAGTGCTAGAGAGGTCCGACAACAGTTCTTC; cdr3_aa: CSAREVRQQFF
d_call: NA; v_call: TRBV25-1; clone_size: NA; j_call: TRBJ2-7; cdr3_nt: TGTGCCAGCAGTGAAAAGGGGGAGGCCTACGAGCAGTACTTC; cdr3_aa: CASSEKGEAYEQYF
d_call: NA; v_call: TRBV2; clone_size: once; j_call: TRBJ1-5; cdr3_nt: TGTGCCAGCAGTGACAACAATCAGCCCCAGCATTTT; cdr3_aa: CASSDNNQPQHF
d_call: NA; v_call: TRBV10-3; clone_size: few; j_call: TRBJ2-7; cdr3_nt: TGTGCCATCAGTGTACGTCTAGCTGACGAGCAGTACTTC; cdr3_aa: CAISVRLADEQYF
d_call: TRBD2; v_call: TRBV7-6; clone_size: few; j_call: TRBJ2-7; cdr3_nt: TGTGCCAGCAGCTCCCCCTTTGGGACTATGGCAGACGAGCAGTACTTC; cdr3_aa: CASSSPFGTMADEQYF
d_call: TRBD2; v_call: TRBV9; clone_size: NA; j_call: TRBJ2-7; cdr3_nt: TGTGCCAGCAGCGTAGGGACTAGCGGGAGCGGCGACGAGCAGTACTTC; cdr3_aa: CASSVGTSGSGDEQYF
d_call: NA; v_call: TRBV12-3/TRBV12-4; clone_size: few; j_call: TRBJ2-7; cdr3_nt: TGTGCCAGCAGTCTCTCAGGGGACGTCTACGAGCAGTACTTC; cdr3_aa: CASSLSGDVYEQYF
d_call: NA; v_call: TRBV4-1; clone_size: NA; j_call: TRBJ1-5; cdr3_nt: TGCGCCAGCAGCCAATTGGAAGCGGGGGGACAGCCCCAGCATTTT; cdr3_aa: CASSQLEAGGQPQHF
d_call: NA; v_call: TRBV27; clone_size: few; j_call: TRBJ2-7; cdr3_nt: TGTGCCAGCAGTCCCTTCCTCAATATAGGGGACGAGCAGTACTTC; cdr3_aa: CASSPFLNIGDEQYF
d_call: NA; v_call: TRBV4-1; clone_size: NA; j_call: TRBJ2-3; cdr3_nt: TGCGCCAGCAGCCAAGAGGACGGAGATACGCAGTATTTT; cdr3_aa: CASSQEDGDTQYF
d_call: NA; v_call: TRBV28; clone_size: few; j_call: TRBJ2-5; cdr3_nt: TGTGCCAGCAGATCCGGACGGATAGGGAAGCTCGGGACCCAGTACTTC; cdr3_aa: CASRSGRIGKLGTQYF
d_call: TRBD2; v_call: TRBV7-3; clone_size: NA; j_call: TRBJ2-3; cdr3_nt: TGTGCCAGCAGCCCTAGCGGGAGTATAGCAGATACGCAGTATTTT; cdr3_aa: CASSPSGSIADTQYF
d_call: TRBD2; v_call: TRBV6-5; clone_size: NA; j_call: TRBJ2-7; cdr3_nt: TGTGCCAACAGTTATGCGCTAGCGGATTCCTACGAGCAGTACTTC; cdr3_aa: CANSYALADSYEQYF
d_call: TRBD2; v_call: TRBV28; clone_size: few; j_call: TRBJ2-1; cdr3_nt: TGTGCCAGCAGCCCTCTAGCGGGAACGAAGTTCTTC; cdr3_aa: CASSPLAGTKFF
d_call: NA; v_call: TRBV15; clone_size: NA; j_call: TRBJ2-3; cdr3_nt: TGTGCCACCAGCAGACTCGGGGCGCGGGGCACAGATACGCAGTATTTT; cdr3_aa: CATSRLGARGTDTQYF
d_call: NA; v_call: TRBV15; clone_size: NA; j_call: TRBJ2-5; cdr3_nt: TGTGCCACCAGCAGGGAGGAGGGGGGGGTGGAGACCCAGTACTTC; cdr3_aa: CATSREEGGVETQYF
d_call: NA; v_call: TRBV10-2; clone_size: NA; j_call: TRBJ2-3; cdr3_nt: TGCGCCAGCAAGGACGGCACAGATACGCAGTATTTT; cdr3_aa: CASKDGTDTQYF
d_call: TRBD2; v_call: TRBV5-5; clone_size: NA; j_call: TRBJ2-3; cdr3_nt: TGTGCCAGCAGCTTGGCCGAAAGCGGGGCAGATACGCAGTATTTT; cdr3_aa: CASSLAESGADTQYF